This T cell receptor (beta chain) was identified in a study of blood T cells in healthy people across ages. General study points: Donors of long life had a larger count of naive CD4+ cells and greater diversity than aged donors.

Concerning this clonotype itself: Its matching antigen is unknown.

Total RNA extracted from each sample amounted to at least 5.5 micrograms. CDR3 length: 16 amino acids. Trimming cost V 3 bases and J 5 bases, with 19 bases left between them. Using a J-beta primer mix together with a sample-barcoded 5' primer, a second PCR was run for roughly 7 to 11 cycles. No fewer than 3 million CDR3-containing paired-end reads came from each sample. Each CDR3 protein gets one entry after TCRdb re-called the 5' RACE reads with MiXCR. The sample has about 720,000 distinct CDR3 sequences, 22% seen once. What was sequenced was blood. The sequence was collected from a man between 65 and 85 years old in good health. The V and J genes are TRBV12-3 or TRBV12-4 and TRBJ1-1; D not resolved. CDR3 bases: TGTGCCAGCAGTTTTTCATCTTCCAGCCGGTTAACTGAAGCTTTCTTT. Translation: CASSFSSSSRLTEAFF.